This T cell receptor beta chain was sequenced in a study of blood T cell repertoires in COVID-19. Study as a whole: Samples came from the United States, Italy and Spain, spanning acute and convalescent COVID-19.

This clone was seen only a few times. The CDR3 is 16 residues long. After removal of 3 bases from V and 6 bases from J, the junction contained 11 bases not matched to a gene. Germline V gene lookup returns CDR1 MRHNA and CDR2 SNTAGT. The data were produced by immunoSEQ multiplex PCR, yet TCRdb's version contains in-frame clones alone and is incomplete. Here the sample spans 70,000 or so clones, 91% being singletons. The sample comprised peripheral blood. This chain connects TRBV6-4 to TRBJ2-3; 8 nucleotides align to TRBD2. This clonotype was obtained from a human donor in a cohort sampled during active COVID-19. CDR3 DNA sequence: TGTGCCAGCAGTGATGCCGCGGGGGGCCGGGGGGATACGCAGTATTTT. Encoded protein: CASSDAAGGRGDTQYF.